The present T cell receptor (beta chain) was sequenced within a study of blood T cells in healthy people across ages (dated by TCRdb to between 2015 and 2016). Background for the entire study: In model experiments, template switching captured about one uniquely barcoded TCR beta cDNA molecule for every two T cells. The donors were split into four age groups: young (average 16 years), middle-aged (roughly 39), aged (approximately 59) and long-lived (82). Age-related changes in TCR beta repertoire diversity were measured in the study by deep sequencing normalized with unique cDNA molecular identifiers. To avoid experimental bias, donors of different ages were randomly spread across the sequencing lanes. The study analyzed two additional independent replicas of 1 million unique cDNA reads from the same blood draw for two donors, one aged 18 to 29 and one aged 80 or older.

The library relied on 5' RACE. Reads for this sample came from an Illumina HiSeq 2500. A second PCR of about 6 to 11 cycles was run with a J-beta primer mix and a sample-barcoded 5' primer. Each TCR beta cDNA molecule received a unique molecular identifier from a template-switch 5' adaptor carrying 12 random nucleotides. Each sample yielded at least 3 million CDR3-containing paired-end reads. First-strand cDNA was synthesized from all RNA with the Mint cDNA synthesis kit, primed by a TRBC-specific oligonucleotide. After uracil-DNA glycosylase treatment, a first 18-cycle PCR used universal primers M1SS and BC2_uni_R on all cDNA. The authors' pipeline ran thus. For normalization, 1 million high-quality reads were randomly selected from each sample, with every read carrying a distinct molecular identifier. Instead of being binned into consensus sequences, reads with shared molecular identifiers were discarded. CDR3 identification, clonotype clustering and error correction used MiTCR with a Q25 quality threshold and the strictest error-elimination algorithm. A nonparametric unseen species model using Euler transformation provided a lower-bound estimate of total TCR beta diversity. TCRdb trimmed the raw reads at Q25, called clones with MiXCR and kept productive beta chains. Every distinct CDR3 protein forms one entry, paired with its most common genes and DNA. V and J calls and clone size were set by TCRdb, not the authors. The sample contains 780,000 or so distinct CDR3 sequences, approximately 60% of them found a single time. The ten largest clones add up to roughly 25% of the sample.

The study at large found these results: As age increased, observed TCR beta diversity per million T cells dropped in a roughly linear way, and a significant reduction was already evident by age about 40. Estimates of total diversity based on one million sequenced T cells were considered lower bounds and underestimates. Because profiling used bulk unsorted PBMCs, naive and antigen-experienced compartments could not be compared conclusively. There was a strong correlation between observed TCR beta diversity and the percentage of naive T cells measured by flow cytometry. Compared with the aged group, the long-lived group had more naive CD4+ T cells, fewer expanded clones and increased TCR diversity, a pattern suggesting age selection. Because donor CMV infection status was unknown, age-related changes in expanded clonotypes were potentially confounded.

The sample holds one count of this clonotype. This receptor's antigen is unknown. Base qualities are not at hand, and no much larger clone is one base apart. The donors were 40 or so Caucasian individuals from Russia, aged 6 to 90 years, who were systemically healthy. Each donor gave around 9.8 milliliters of peripheral blood, collected into EDTA-treated Vacutainer tubes. Ficoll-Paque density-gradient centrifugation was used to isolate PBMCs, with at least 6.5 million per sample. Total RNA was extracted from PBMCs with Trizol reagent, with at least 6 micrograms obtained per sample. For every donor, an aliquot of PBMCs went through flow cytometry to measure the percentages of naive CD45RAhigh/CD27high T cells. The junction shows trimming of 1 base on V and 4 bases on J, plus 10 bases between the germline ends. CDR1 and CDR2 were assigned from the germline V gene (reference sequence) as DFQATT and SNEGSKA. Measured from the cysteine to the phenylalanine, the CDR3 is 14 residues long. Only CDR3 DNA remains: 42 bases, in frame from the first base.

The sequence derives from a man between 35 and 55 years old in good health. Specimen: blood. The chain is assembled from TRBV20-1 and TRBJ1-4; the D gene remains uncertain. The DNA sequence is as follows: TGCAGTGCTAGAGGAGCCGTTGTTAATGAAAAACTGTTTTTT. The encoded protein is CSARGAVVNEKLFF.